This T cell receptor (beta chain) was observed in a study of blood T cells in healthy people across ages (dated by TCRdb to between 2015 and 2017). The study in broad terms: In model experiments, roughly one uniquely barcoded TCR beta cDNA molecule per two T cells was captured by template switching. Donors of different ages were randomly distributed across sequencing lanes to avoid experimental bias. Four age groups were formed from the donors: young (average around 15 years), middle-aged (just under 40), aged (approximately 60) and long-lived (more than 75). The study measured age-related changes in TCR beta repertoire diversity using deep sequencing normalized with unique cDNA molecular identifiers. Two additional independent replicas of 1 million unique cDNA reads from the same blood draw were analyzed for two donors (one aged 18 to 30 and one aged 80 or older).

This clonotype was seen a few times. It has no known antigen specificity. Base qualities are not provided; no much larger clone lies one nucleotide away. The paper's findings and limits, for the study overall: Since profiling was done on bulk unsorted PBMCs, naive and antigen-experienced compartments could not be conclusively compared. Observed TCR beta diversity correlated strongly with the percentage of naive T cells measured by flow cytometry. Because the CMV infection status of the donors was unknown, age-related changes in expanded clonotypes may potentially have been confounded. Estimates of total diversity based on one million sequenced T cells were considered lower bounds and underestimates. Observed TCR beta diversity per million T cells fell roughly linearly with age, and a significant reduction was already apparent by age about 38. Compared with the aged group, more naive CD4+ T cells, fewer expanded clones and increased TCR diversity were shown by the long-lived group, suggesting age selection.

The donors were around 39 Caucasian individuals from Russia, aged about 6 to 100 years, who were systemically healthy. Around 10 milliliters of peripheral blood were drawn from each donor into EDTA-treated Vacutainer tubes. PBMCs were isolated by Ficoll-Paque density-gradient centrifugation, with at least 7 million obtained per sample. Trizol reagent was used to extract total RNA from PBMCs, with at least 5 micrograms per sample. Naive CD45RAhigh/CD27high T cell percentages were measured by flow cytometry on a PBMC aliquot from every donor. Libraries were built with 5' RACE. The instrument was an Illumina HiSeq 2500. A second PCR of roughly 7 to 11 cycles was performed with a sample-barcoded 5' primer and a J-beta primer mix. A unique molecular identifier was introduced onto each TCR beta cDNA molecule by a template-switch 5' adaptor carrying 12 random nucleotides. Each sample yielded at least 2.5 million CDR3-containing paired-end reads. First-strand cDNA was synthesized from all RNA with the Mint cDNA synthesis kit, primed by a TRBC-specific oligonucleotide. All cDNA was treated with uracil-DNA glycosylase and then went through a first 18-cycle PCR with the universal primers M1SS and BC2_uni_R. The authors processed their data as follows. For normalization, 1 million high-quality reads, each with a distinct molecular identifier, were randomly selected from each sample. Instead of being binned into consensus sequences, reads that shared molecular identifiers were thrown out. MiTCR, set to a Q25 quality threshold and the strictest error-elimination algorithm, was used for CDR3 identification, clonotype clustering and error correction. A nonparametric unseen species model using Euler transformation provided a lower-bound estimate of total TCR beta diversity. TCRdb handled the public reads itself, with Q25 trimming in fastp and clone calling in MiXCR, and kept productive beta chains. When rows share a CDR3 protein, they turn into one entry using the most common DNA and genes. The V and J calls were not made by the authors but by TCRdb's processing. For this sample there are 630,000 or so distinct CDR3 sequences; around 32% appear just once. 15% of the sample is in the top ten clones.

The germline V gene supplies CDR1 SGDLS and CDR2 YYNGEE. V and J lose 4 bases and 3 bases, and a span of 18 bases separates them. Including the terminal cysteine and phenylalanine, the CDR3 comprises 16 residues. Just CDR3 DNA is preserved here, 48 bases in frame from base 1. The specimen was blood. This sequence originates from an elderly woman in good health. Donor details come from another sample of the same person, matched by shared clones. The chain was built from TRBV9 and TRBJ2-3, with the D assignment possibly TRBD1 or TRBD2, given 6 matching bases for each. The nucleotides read TGTGCCAGCAGCTCCCGGAGGGGGGACGGGACAGATACGCAGTATTTT. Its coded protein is CASSSRRGDGTDTQYF.